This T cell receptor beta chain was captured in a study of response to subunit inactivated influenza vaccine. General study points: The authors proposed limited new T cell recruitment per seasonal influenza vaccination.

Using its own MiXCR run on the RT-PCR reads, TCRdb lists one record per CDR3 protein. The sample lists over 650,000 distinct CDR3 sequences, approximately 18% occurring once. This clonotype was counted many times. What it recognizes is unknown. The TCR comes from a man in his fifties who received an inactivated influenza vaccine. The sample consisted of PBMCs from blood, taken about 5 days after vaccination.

CDR3 sequence: CSASDQGAWEQFF. CDR3 nucleotide sequence: TGCAGTGCTAGCGACCAGGGGGCCTGGGAGCAGTTCTTC. The chain couples TRBV20-1 to TRBJ2-1; 8 bases fit TRBD1. Germline V gene data show CDR1 as DFQATT and CDR2 as SNEGSKA (reference sequence). The CDR3 spans 13 residues. The V segment lost 3 bases and the J segment 10 bases; nucleotides outside the gene matches: 8.